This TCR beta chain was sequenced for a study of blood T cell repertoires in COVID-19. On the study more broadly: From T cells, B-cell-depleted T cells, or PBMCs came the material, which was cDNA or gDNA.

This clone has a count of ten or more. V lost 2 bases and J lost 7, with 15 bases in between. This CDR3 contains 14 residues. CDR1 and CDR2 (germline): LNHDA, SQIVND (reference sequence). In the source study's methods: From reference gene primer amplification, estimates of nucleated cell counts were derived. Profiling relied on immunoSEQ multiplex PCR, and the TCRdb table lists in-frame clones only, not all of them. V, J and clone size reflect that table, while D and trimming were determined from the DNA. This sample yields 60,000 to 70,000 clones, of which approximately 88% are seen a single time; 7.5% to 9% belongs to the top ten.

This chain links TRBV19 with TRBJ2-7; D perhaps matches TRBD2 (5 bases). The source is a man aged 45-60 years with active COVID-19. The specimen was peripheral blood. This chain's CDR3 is CASSIPGSLHEQYF. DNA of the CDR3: TGTGCCAGTAGTATACCGGGATCCCTCCATGAGCAGTACTTC.